These 26 T cell receptor beta chains share one sample of origin, sequenced in a study of T cells after yellow fever vaccination. TCRdb ran MiXCR on the 5' RACE reads and lists one entry per CDR3 protein. This table holds roughly 99,000 distinct CDR3 sequences, approximately 6.3% found once. The material was CD8+ T cells sorted from PBMCs, obtained 10 days after the yellow fever booster vaccination. The receptors stem from a man younger than 30 who received the YFV17D yellow fever vaccine.

The chain uses TRBV28 and TRBJ2-2, with TRBD1 as a possible D gene (5 bases). CDR1 is MDHEN, CDR2 SYDVKM, per germline. The CDR3 runs to 14 residues. Trimming pared 3 bases from V and 1 base from J, leaving 6 bases between. The CDR3 region is CASSFTGNTGELFF. The CDR3 DNA sequence: TGTGCCAGCAGTTTTACAGGGAACACCGGGGAGCTGTTTTTT.

The CDR3 loop is CASSLLGGWETQYF. CDR3 DNA: TGTGCCAGCAGTTTACTCGGCGGATGGGAGACCCAGTACTTC. V is TRBV12-3 or TRBV12-4 and J is TRBJ2-5, with D unclear. Trimming took off 2 bases at V and 5 bases at J, with 12 bases between the two ends. This CDR3 has 14 residues.

The J gene is TRBJ2-1, the V gene TRBV7-9; D might be TRBD1 (6 bases). V lost 4 bases to trimming and J lost 4 bases, with 14 bases between them. Germline V lookup: CDR1 SEHNR, CDR2 FQNEAQ (reference sequence). The CDR3 length is 15 residues. CDR3 in amino acids: CASSSDGTPYNEQFF. CDR3 bases: TGTGCCAGCAGCTCCGACGGGACACCTTACAATGAGCAGTTCTTC.

This clonotype occurred many times. The V call is TRBV11-2, the J call TRBJ2-3; 7 positions agree with TRBD2. The V segment lost 7 bases and the J segment 1 base; nucleotides outside the gene matches: 11. CDR1 is SGHAT and CDR2 is FQNNGV in the germline V gene. The CDR3 sequence is 16 residues long. The chain's CDR3 is CASIPRSAGGTDTQYF. In DNA form, the CDR3 reads TGTGCCAGCATCCCCCGGTCCGCGGGGGGCACAGATACGCAGTATTTT.

There are many counts of this clonotype. The V call is TRBV4-1, the J call TRBJ2-1; D perhaps matches TRBD1 (5 bases). V lost 2 bases and J 1 base, leaving 18 bases between the germline ends. CDR1 MGHRA and CDR2 YSYEKL come from the germline V gene. The CDR3 covers 18 residues. CDR3 residues: CASSQSPPPGPSYNEQFF. As DNA, the CDR3 is TGCGCCAGCAGCCAAAGTCCCCCCCCAGGGCCATCCTACAATGAGCAGTTCTTC.

The chain joins TRBV29-1 to TRBJ1-2; possible D gene TRBD1, 5 bases. Germline V gene lookup returns CDR1 SQVTM and CDR2 ANQGSEA. Trimming stripped 5 bases from V and 1 base from J, with 17 bases between. The CDR3 runs to 15 residues. The CDR3 is CSVRSRDFHNYGYTF. CDR3 nucleotide sequence: TGCAGCGTTAGATCCCGGGACTTTCATAACTATGGCTACACCTTC.

Many counts were recorded for this clonotype. V gene TRBV12-3 or TRBV12-4 combines with J gene TRBJ2-5; a possible D gene is TRBD1 (5 bases). There are 14 residues in the CDR3. The V gene lost 5 bases and the J gene lost 3 bases, with 13 bases spanning the gap. The CDR3 here is CASSRLDREETQYF. Here the CDR3 DNA reads TGTGCCAGCAGTCGCCTCGACAGAGAAGAGACCCAGTACTTC.

The chain is built from TRBV28 and TRBJ2-1; D perhaps matches TRBD1 (6 bases). This CDR3 has 16 amino acids. The V and J ends lost 6 bases and 6 bases respectively, with 21 bases between them. Germline V gene data show CDR1 as MDHEN and CDR2 as SYDVKM. CDR3 bases: TGTGCCAGCAGCCCCCTGGCAGGGGAAATTTTCAATGAGCAGTTCTTC. Translating gives CASSPLAGEIFNEQFF.

A word on this clonotype: A much more abundant neighbour one base away suggests this may be a read error. The V and J genes are TRBV10-3 and TRBJ2-1, with 9 bases fitting TRBD1. Germline V gene sequence: CDR1 ENHRY, CDR2 SYGVKD. The CDR3 consists of 16 residues. CDR3 DNA sequence: TGTGCCCTCAGGCCGGGACAGGGTTTCGAGTACAATGAGCAGTTCTTC. This sequence encodes CALRPGQGFEYNEQFF.

In this sample, this clonotype turned up once. The chain carries TRBV5-3 and TRBJ2-3; 10 bases are shared with TRBD2. TRBV5-3 is an open reading frame whose function is uncertain. Unmatched junction bases numbered 5, after V lost 4 bases and J lost 0 bases. The CDR3 contains 16 residues. The chain's CDR3 is CARSSTSGVSTDTQYF. CDR3 in DNA: TGTGCCAGAAGCAGCACTAGCGGGGTTAGCACAGATACGCAGTATTTT.

CDR3 in amino acids: CASSLSASGQETQYF. CDR3 nucleotide sequence: TGTGCCAGCAGCTTATCGGCTAGCGGCCAAGAGACCCAGTACTTC. The V and J genes are TRBV7-6 and TRBJ2-5; 7 nucleotides line up with TRBD2. The CDR3 is 15 amino acids. Trimming removed 2 bases from V and 1 base from J; junction bases left unmatched: 4. Germline assignment: CDR1 SGHVS and CDR2 FNYEAQ.

V is TRBV11-2 and J is TRBJ2-5; D call uncertain. Trimming stripped 1 base from V and 4 bases from J, with 13 bases between. Germline V gene data show CDR1 as SGHAT and CDR2 as FQNNGV. The CDR3 loop spans 15 amino acids. The CDR3, as DNA: TGTGCCAGCAGCTTAGCGGGTAGGATTGTAGAGACCCAGTACTTC. Residues: CASSLAGRIVETQYF.

This clonotype turned up a few times. V is TRBV28 and J is TRBJ2-2; 7 bases agree with TRBD1. Germline assignment: CDR1 MDHEN and CDR2 SYDVKM. The length of the CDR3 is 16 residues. V lost 5 bases, J lost 0 bases, and 6 bases stayed unmatched. The CDR3 DNA follows: TGTGCCAGCAGTCCTTTGGACAGGACGAACACCGGGGAGCTGTTTTTT. This gives the protein CASSPLDRTNTGELFF.

In this sample, this clonotype turned up many times. The chain couples TRBV7-8 to TRBJ1-5, with 10 positions matching TRBD1. The V segment lost 5 bases and the J segment 3 bases; nucleotides outside the gene matches: 4. Germline V lookup: CDR1 SGHVS, CDR2 FQNEAQ. The CDR3 extends over 15 amino acids. CDR3 nucleotide sequence: TGTGCCAGCAGCCCAGGGACAGGGGCCAATCAGCCCCAGCATTTT. Its translation: CASSPGTGANQPQHF.

This clonotype came up many times. The rearrangement uses TRBV7-9 and TRBJ1-1, with D maybe TRBD1 (5 bases). The CDR3 totals 14 residues. Looked up from germline, CDR1 is SEHNR and CDR2 is FQNEAQ (reference sequence). V was cut by 3 bases and J by 2 bases, with 10 bases left in between. CDR3 sequence reads: CASSLVGENTEAFF. Here the CDR3 DNA reads TGTGCCAGCAGCTTGGTAGGGGAAAACACTGAAGCTTTCTTT. Based on the CDR3 plus reference TRBV7-9 and TRBJ1-1, the full variable domain is DTGVSQNPRHKITKRGQNVTFRCDPISEHNRLYWYRQTLGQGPEFLTYFQNEAQLEKSRLLSDRFSAERPKGSFSTLEIQRTEQGDSAMYLCASSLVGENTEAFFGQGTRLTVV.

This chain joins TRBV4-1 and TRBJ2-2; 7 bases line up with TRBD2. The V gene end was trimmed by 0 bases and the J gene end by 1 base; junction bases not matched to a gene: 8. CDR3 length equals 18 residues. CDR1 is MGHRA, CDR2 YSYEKL, per germline. The DNA of the CDR3 is TGCGCCAGCAGCCAAGAGGGGGGAGGGGCCCTGAACACCGGGGAGCTGTTTTTT. As protein: CASSQEGGGALNTGELFF.

The chain is built from TRBV11-2 and TRBJ2-1; 16 positions match TRBD2. The CDR3 has 16 amino acids. J gave up 7 bases and V 4 bases, and 4 bases lay outside the gene matches. The germline V gene encodes CDR1 SGHAT and CDR2 FQNNGV. The CDR3 DNA reads TGTGCCAGCAGCTCGGGACTAGCGGGGGGGTTAAATGAGCAGTTCTTC. Amino acids: CASSSGLAGGLNEQFF.

The rearrangement uses TRBV7-6 and TRBJ2-5, with TRBD2 as a possible D gene (6 bases). This CDR3 is built from 15 residues. The germline V gene encodes CDR1 SGHVS and CDR2 FNYEAQ. V lost 0 bases to trimming and J lost 4 bases, with 12 bases between them. CDR3: CASSLAGGVAETQYF. The CDR3 nucleotides are TGTGCCAGCAGCTTAGCGGGGGGAGTTGCAGAGACCCAGTACTTC.

A few counts support this clonotype. This rearrangement joins TRBV7-9 to TRBJ1-2; D is ambiguous. Looked up from germline, CDR1 is SEHNR and CDR2 is FQNEAQ (reference sequence). V lost 5 bases and J lost 8, with 12 bases in between. The CDR3 extends over 12 amino acids. The CDR3 nucleotides are TGTGCCAGCAGCCCCGAGGTGTTAGGCTACACCTTC. Residues: CASSPEVLGYTF.

The CDR3 loop is CASSQEMVSNEQYF. The CDR3 DNA reads TGCGCCAGCAGCCAAGAAATGGTCAGCAACGAGCAGTACTTC. The chain employs TRBV4-3 and TRBJ2-7; D is ambiguous. The germline gives CDR1 LGHNA, CDR2 YSLEER. This CDR3 is built from 14 residues. V shed 0 bases and J shed 5 bases, with 11 bases lying between them.

This clonotype was detected only a few times. V usage is TRBV4-1 and J usage is TRBJ1-1; 9 bases align to TRBD1. The CDR3 runs to 17 residues. The junction had 12 bases not matched to a gene; V was cut back by 4 bases and J by 3 bases. In germline, CDR1 is MGHRA, CDR2 YSYEKL. The CDR3 loop is CASSLQWRTGADTEAFF. The CDR3 coding sequence is TGCGCCAGCAGCCTACAATGGAGGACAGGGGCAGACACTGAAGCTTTCTTT.

This clonotype has just a few counts. The chain employs TRBV7-9 and TRBJ1-1; D remains ambiguous. Germline V gene data show CDR1 as SEHNR and CDR2 as FQNEAQ (reference sequence). This CDR3 comprises 14 residues. Trimming left V 5 bases short and J 3 bases short, with 13 bases between. CDR3 in DNA: TGTGCCAGCAGCCCGCGAGGTTCGGACACTGAAGCTTTCTTT. As protein: CASSPRGSDTEAFF.

The chain has TRBV11-3 and TRBJ2-5; 7 bases are shared with TRBD2. The V gene's germline CDR1 is SGHNT and CDR2 YENEEA. With V trimmed by 5 bases and J by 2 bases, 11 bases remained unmatched. This CDR3 is built from 16 residues. In nucleotides, the CDR3 is TGTGCCAGCAGCCCCGACTGGCGGGGGTGGCAAGAGACCCAGTACTTC. This translates into CASSPDWRGWQETQYF.

The V and J genes are TRBV7-9 and TRBJ2-2; 8 nucleotides line up with TRBD1. The CDR3 loop spans 15 amino acids. Looked up from germline, CDR1 is SEHNR and CDR2 is FQNEAQ (reference sequence). J lost 1 base, V lost 5 bases, and 3 bases had no gene match. Written as DNA, the CDR3 is TGTGCCAGCAGCCAGGGGACAGGGAACACCGGGGAGCTGTTTTTT. It specifies CASSQGTGNTGELFF.

The V call is TRBV4-1, the J call TRBJ2-7, with 8 bases identical to TRBD2. The trim removed 4 bases at V and 0 bases at J, leaving 8 bases unmatched. There are 16 residues in the CDR3. Germline V gene data show CDR1 as MGHRA and CDR2 as YSYEKL. Written as DNA, the CDR3 is TGCGCCAGCAGCCGATCCGTAGCGGGAAGCTCCTACGAGCAGTACTTC. Protein sequence: CASSRSVAGSSYEQYF.

This clonotype occurred a few times. The chain employs TRBV9 and TRBJ1-2; D perhaps matches TRBD1 (5 bases). The CDR3 is 15 amino acids. Germline V lookup: CDR1 SGDLS, CDR2 YYNGEE. V was cut by 0 bases and J by 6 bases, with 15 bases left in between. The CDR3 DNA follows: TGTGCCAGCAGCGTAGAGGATCAGGGATGGAATGGCTACACCTTC. It specifies CASSVEDQGWNGYTF.